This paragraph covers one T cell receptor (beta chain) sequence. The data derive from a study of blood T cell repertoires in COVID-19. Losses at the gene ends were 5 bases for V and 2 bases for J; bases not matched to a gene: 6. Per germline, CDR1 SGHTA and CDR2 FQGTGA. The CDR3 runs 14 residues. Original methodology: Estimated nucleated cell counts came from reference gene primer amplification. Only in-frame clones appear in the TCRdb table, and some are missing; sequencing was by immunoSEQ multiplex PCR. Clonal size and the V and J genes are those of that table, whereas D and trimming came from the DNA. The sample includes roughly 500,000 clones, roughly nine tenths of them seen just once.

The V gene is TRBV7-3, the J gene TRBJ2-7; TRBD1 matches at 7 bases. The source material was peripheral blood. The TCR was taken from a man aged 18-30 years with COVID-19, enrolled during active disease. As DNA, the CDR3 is TGTGCCAGCAGCCCATCGACAGGGACCTACGAGCAGTACTTC. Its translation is CASSPSTGTYEQYF. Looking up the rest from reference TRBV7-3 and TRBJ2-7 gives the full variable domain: GAGVSQTPSNKVTEKGKYVELRCDPISGHTALYWYRQSLGQGPEFLIYFQGTGAADDSGLPNDRFFAVRPEGSVSTLKIQRTERGDSAVYLCASSPSTGTYEQYFGPGTRLTVT.